These T cell receptor beta chains were read from a single sample in a study of T cells in Graves' hyperthyroidism and ophthalmopathy. Using its own MiXCR run on the multiplex PCR reads, TCRdb lists one record per CDR3 protein. The repertoire consists of about 580,000 distinct CDR3 sequences, with roughly 46% occurring once and the leading ten covering about 8.3%. The source material was peripheral blood or thyroid tissue (not recorded which). These receptors came from a woman under 30 with Graves' hyperthyroidism. The conserved cysteine and the conserved F or W are not part of the CDR3 here. Size is omitted from some rows. Given values are once, few, many or a class for expanded clones.

J gene: TRBJ1-2; CDR3 length: 10; clone size: many; V gene: TRBV7-2; CDR3 protein: ASSFQDYGYT
J gene: TRBJ1-1; CDR3 length: 12; clone size: NA; V gene: TRBV5-4; CDR3 protein: ASSDRTENTEAF
J gene: TRBJ2-7; CDR3 length: 8; clone size: NA; V gene: TRBV20-1; CDR3 protein: SARETEQY
J gene: TRBJ2-5; CDR3 length: 17; clone size: many; V gene: TRBV12-3/TRBV12-4; CDR3 protein: ASSSTLEHGLLVGETQY
J gene: TRBJ2-7; CDR3 length: 11; clone size: few; V gene: TRBV19; CDR3 protein: ATETGQGSEQY
J gene: TRBJ1-1; CDR3 length: 15; clone size: many; V gene: TRBV12-3/TRBV12-4; CDR3 protein: ASTPRGRGQGKTEAF
J gene: TRBJ1-2; CDR3 length: 13; clone size: many; V gene: TRBV20-1; CDR3 protein: SARESQGRDYGYT
J gene: TRBJ1-5; CDR3 length: 8; clone size: NA; V gene: TRBV29-1; CDR3 protein: SVKGQPQH
J gene: TRBJ1-2; CDR3 length: 10; clone size: NA; V gene: TRBV29-1; CDR3 protein: SLGQGNYGYT
J gene: TRBJ2-7; CDR3 length: 12; clone size: few; V gene: TRBV6-6; CDR3 protein: ASSYRYPQLEQY
J gene: TRBJ2-3; CDR3 length: 14; clone size: many; V gene: TRBV25-1; CDR3 protein: ASSEASGSSTDTQY
J gene: TRBJ2-7; CDR3 length: 12; clone size: NA; V gene: TRBV5-6; CDR3 protein: ASTETSDTYEQY
J gene: TRBJ2-5; CDR3 length: 17; clone size: NA; V gene: TRBV20-1; CDR3 protein: SARGPKREGRGERLAQY
J gene: TRBJ1-6; CDR3 length: 12; clone size: NA; V gene: TRBV5-1; CDR3 protein: ASSTGRDRSPLH
J gene: TRBJ2-3; CDR3 length: 12; clone size: NA; V gene: TRBV2; CDR3 protein: ASSHRRYTDTQY
J gene: TRBJ1-2; CDR3 length: 11; clone size: NA; V gene: TRBV29-1; CDR3 protein: SVVYGTGYGYT
J gene: TRBJ2-5; CDR3 length: 14; clone size: many; V gene: TRBV7-9; CDR3 protein: ASSHPTGENGETQY
J gene: NA; CDR3 length: 13; clone size: NA; V gene: TRBV20-1; CDR3 protein: SAIRTSGRRNEQF
J gene: TRBJ1-2; CDR3 length: 12; clone size: many; V gene: TRBV6-2/TRBV6-3; CDR3 protein: ASSPTGERSGYT
J gene: TRBJ2-2; CDR3 length: 14; clone size: many; V gene: TRBV7-3; CDR3 protein: ASSPTGLAGVGELF
J gene: TRBJ2-7; CDR3 length: 13; clone size: NA; V gene: TRBV2; CDR3 protein: AMYFCASSGYEQY
J gene: TRBJ1-4; CDR3 length: 12; clone size: few; V gene: TRBV6-5; CDR3 protein: ASSPQTTNEKLF
J gene: TRBJ1-2; CDR3 length: 10; clone size: NA; V gene: TRBV2; CDR3 protein: ASTTGRGGYT
J gene: TRBJ1-6; CDR3 length: 13; clone size: NA; V gene: TRBV13; CDR3 protein: ASRPRQGERETLH
J gene: TRBJ2-5; CDR3 length: 11; clone size: NA; V gene: TRBV29-1; CDR3 protein: SSGTGGQETQY
J gene: TRBJ2-7; CDR3 length: 12; clone size: many; V gene: TRBV19; CDR3 protein: ASSFRDRAGERY
J gene: TRBJ2-7; CDR3 length: 13; clone size: NA; V gene: TRBV27; CDR3 protein: ASSTGTSGLYEQY
J gene: TRBJ2-5; CDR3 length: 10; clone size: NA; V gene: TRBV29-1; CDR3 protein: SILTGKETQY
J gene: TRBJ1-1; CDR3 length: 11; clone size: NA; V gene: TRBV4-2; CDR3 protein: ASSHEEGPEAF
J gene: TRBJ1-5; CDR3 length: 11; clone size: few; V gene: TRBV27; CDR3 protein: ASSLYGVLAQH
J gene: TRBJ1-5; CDR3 length: 12; clone size: NA; V gene: TRBV18; CDR3 protein: ASSPGASNQPQH
J gene: TRBJ2-5; CDR3 length: 10; clone size: many; V gene: TRBV7-8; CDR3 protein: ASSPTLGTQY
J gene: TRBJ1-1; CDR3 length: 15; clone size: many; V gene: TRBV7-3; CDR3 protein: ASSPDRGQAMNTEAF
J gene: TRBJ2-7; CDR3 length: 8; clone size: few; V gene: TRBV7-6; CDR3 protein: ASQGYEQY
J gene: TRBJ2-3; CDR3 length: 12; clone size: NA; V gene: TRBV7-8; CDR3 protein: ASRRDRSSDTQY
J gene: TRBJ1-1; CDR3 length: 12; clone size: NA; V gene: TRBV20-1; CDR3 protein: SAGPLGMNTEAF
J gene: TRBJ1-2; CDR3 length: 14; clone size: NA; V gene: TRBV12-3/TRBV12-4; CDR3 protein: ASSSYQGRGDYGYT
J gene: TRBJ1-5; CDR3 length: 12; clone size: once; V gene: TRBV7-2; CDR3 protein: ASRRGNGEQPQH
J gene: TRBJ1-2; CDR3 length: 8; clone size: many; V gene: TRBV29-1; CDR3 protein: SVDSYGYT
J gene: TRBJ2-7; CDR3 length: 14; clone size: NA; V gene: TRBV24-1; CDR3 protein: ATSDTGHLSYNEQY
J gene: TRBJ2-1; CDR3 length: 13; clone size: NA; V gene: TRBV24-1; CDR3 protein: ATSDWGTGAGEQF
J gene: TRBJ2-7; CDR3 length: 11; clone size: NA; V gene: TRBV29-1; CDR3 protein: SVETGRTYEQY
J gene: TRBJ2-1; CDR3 length: 12; clone size: NA; V gene: TRBV5-1; CDR3 protein: ASSFEGRRNEQF
J gene: TRBJ2-3; CDR3 length: 11; clone size: few; V gene: TRBV9; CDR3 protein: ASSVEGVDTQY
J gene: TRBJ2-2; CDR3 length: 12; clone size: NA; V gene: TRBV6-5; CDR3 protein: ASSFQRESGELF
J gene: TRBJ1-1; CDR3 length: 11; clone size: many; V gene: TRBV11-2; CDR3 protein: ASSLETSTEAF
J gene: TRBJ2-7; CDR3 length: 11; clone size: once; V gene: TRBV7-9; CDR3 protein: ASARTASYEQY
J gene: TRBJ1-1; CDR3 length: 14; clone size: NA; V gene: TRBV6-1; CDR3 protein: ASSQEDAGGGTEAL
J gene: TRBJ2-7; CDR3 length: 13; clone size: NA; V gene: TRBV18; CDR3 protein: ASSPRGTGGFEQY
J gene: TRBJ2-1; CDR3 length: 12; clone size: few; V gene: TRBV7-3; CDR3 protein: ASSFGLGGNEQF
J gene: TRBJ2-7; CDR3 length: 11; clone size: few; V gene: TRBV15; CDR3 protein: ATSSLRAPRQY
J gene: TRBJ2-7; CDR3 length: 12; clone size: NA; V gene: TRBV12-3/TRBV12-4; CDR3 protein: ASTQRGSHGEQY
J gene: TRBJ1-2; CDR3 length: 10; clone size: many; V gene: TRBV29-1; CDR3 protein: SVGSNVRGYT
J gene: TRBJ1-4; CDR3 length: 15; clone size: NA; V gene: TRBV6-5; CDR3 protein: ASKLRPGYAGNEKLF
J gene: TRBJ1-1; CDR3 length: 10; clone size: once; V gene: TRBV25-1; CDR3 protein: ARQSPDREAF